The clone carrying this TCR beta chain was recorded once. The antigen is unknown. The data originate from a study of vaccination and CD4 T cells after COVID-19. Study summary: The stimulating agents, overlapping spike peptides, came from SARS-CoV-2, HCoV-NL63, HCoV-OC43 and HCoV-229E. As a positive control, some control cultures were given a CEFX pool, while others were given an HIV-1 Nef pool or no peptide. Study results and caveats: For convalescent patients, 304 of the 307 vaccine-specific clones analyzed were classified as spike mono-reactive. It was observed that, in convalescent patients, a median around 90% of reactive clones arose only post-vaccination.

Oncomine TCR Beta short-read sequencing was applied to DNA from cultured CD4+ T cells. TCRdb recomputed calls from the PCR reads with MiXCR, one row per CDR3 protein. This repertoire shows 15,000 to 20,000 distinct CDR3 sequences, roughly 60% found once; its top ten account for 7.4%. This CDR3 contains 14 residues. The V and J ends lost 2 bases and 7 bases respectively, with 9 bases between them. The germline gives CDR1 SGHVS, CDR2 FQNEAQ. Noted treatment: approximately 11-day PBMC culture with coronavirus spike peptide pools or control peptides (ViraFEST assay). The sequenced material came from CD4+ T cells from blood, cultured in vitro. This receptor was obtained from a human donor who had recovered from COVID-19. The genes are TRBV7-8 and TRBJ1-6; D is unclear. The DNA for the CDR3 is TGTGCCAGCAGCTTAAAAGGGCTGAATTCACCCCTCCACTTT. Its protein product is CASSLKGLNSPLHF.